Listed here are 25 T cell receptor beta chains from one sample, sequenced in a study of blood T cell repertoires in COVID-19. The protocol was immunoSEQ multiplex PCR, while the TCRdb copy is restricted to in-frame clones and leaves out a portion. The sample has roughly 100,000 clones, 87% seen once. The sequencing input was peripheral blood. These receptors were taken from a woman aged 50 to 60 with COVID-19, enrolled during active disease.

V and J are TRBV14 and TRBJ2-7; TRBD2 agrees at 7 bases. The CDR3 covers 14 residues. Looked up from germline, CDR1 is SGHDN and CDR2 is FVKESK. J lost 4 bases, V lost 4 bases, and 7 bases had no gene match. In DNA form, the CDR3 reads TGTGCCAGCAGCCCTTCTAGCGGCCCGTACGAGCAGTACTTC. Protein: CASSPSSGPYEQYF. Complete variable domain (other parts from reference TRBV14 and TRBJ2-7): EAGVTQFPSHSVIEKGQTVTLRCDPISGHDNLYWYRRVMGKEIKFLLHFVKESKQDESGMPNNRFLAERTGGTYSTLKVQPAELEDSGVYFCASSPSSGPYEQYFGPGTRLTVT.

The gene calls are TRBV6-1 and TRBJ2-2; TRBD1 is a possible D gene (5 bases). Trimming removed 3 bases at V and 5 bases at J, with 19 bases between. Germline loops: CDR1 MNHNS, CDR2 SASEGT. This CDR3 is built from 17 residues. The CDR3 sequence: CASSEPQWVSGTGELFF. For the CDR3, the DNA is TGTGCCAGCAGTGAGCCCCAATGGGTCTCAGGGACCGGGGAGCTGTTTTTT.

The CDR3 sequence is CASSNRVTEAFF. In DNA form, the CDR3 reads TGTGCCAGTAGTAACAGGGTCACTGAAGCTTTCTTT. The rearrangement joins TRBV19 to TRBJ1-1, with D possibly being TRBD1 (6 bases). Germline assignment: CDR1 LNHDA and CDR2 SQIVND (reference sequence). Trimming took off 4 bases at V and 4 bases at J, with 7 bases between the two ends. The CDR3 extends over 12 amino acids.

The rearrangement joins TRBV29-1 to TRBJ2-3; the D gene is possibly TRBD2 (5 bases). Per the germline V gene, CDR1 is SQVTM and CDR2 is ANQGSEA. The CDR3 has 12 residues. Deletions cut 2 bases from V and 3 bases from J, with 6 bases between. The CDR3 spells CSVELATDTQYF. CDR3 in DNA: TGCAGCGTTGAACTAGCAACAGATACGCAGTATTTT.

The CDR3 protein is CATKGVSAGNTIYF. The CDR3 bases are TGTGCCACAAAGGGGGTCTCGGCTGGAAACACCATATATTTT. The chain recombines TRBV19 with TRBJ1-3, with a possible D match to TRBD1 (6 bases). The V end was cut by 10 bases, the J end by 2 bases, with 15 bases between. The CDR3 covers 14 residues. Germline-derived CDR1 and CDR2 are LNHDA and SQIVND (reference sequence).

This clone has only one observation. This chain uses TRBV2 with TRBJ2-5; TRBD1 agrees at 8 bases. The CDR3 covers 14 residues. With 6 bases clipped from V and 4 bases from J, the junction kept 7 bases outside the gene matches. Looked up from germline, CDR1 is SNHLY and CDR2 is FYNNEI. The CDR3 coding sequence is TGTGCCAGCAGCTCCGGACAGGGAGGAGAGACCCAGTACTTC. Protein product: CASSSGQGGETQYF.

This chain uses TRBV30 with TRBJ2-4; possible D gene TRBD1, 5 bases. Germline V gene data show CDR1 as GTSNPN and CDR2 as SVGIG (reference sequence). Trimming stripped 3 bases from V and 1 base from J, with 13 bases between. The CDR3 is made up of 15 amino acids. The DNA of the CDR3 is TGTGCCTGGAGCGTACAGGTTGGGGCCAAAAACATTCAGTACTTC. Protein: CAWSVQVGAKNIQYF.

This chain's CDR3 is CASSQGGGANVLTF. The CDR3 DNA reads as TGTGCCAGCAGCCAGGGTGGTGGGGCCAACGTCCTGACTTTC. The chain has TRBV7-2 and TRBJ2-6; possibly TRBD1 for D (5 bases). Germline V gene data show CDR1 as SGHTA and CDR2 as FQGNSA. Between the trimmed V and J ends, which lost 5 bases and 3 bases, there was a span of 8 bases. The CDR3 covers 14 residues.

J is TRBJ1-5 and V is TRBV3-1 (or the pseudogene TRBV3-2); perhaps TRBD1 as D (5 bases). This CDR3 comprises 15 residues. The V end was cut by 6 bases, the J end by 4 bases, with 16 bases between. Germline CDR1 LGHDT, CDR2 YNNKEL (reference sequence). CDR3 amino acids: CASRNTGASNQPQHF. CDR3 coding DNA: TGTGCCAGCAGAAACACAGGTGCTTCAAATCAGCCCCAGCATTTT.

This rearrangement joins TRBV2 to TRBJ2-7; 9 bases agree with TRBD2. V shed 7 bases and J 1 base; nucleotides not matched to a gene: 11. There are 16 residues in the CDR3. The germline V gene has CDR1 SNHLY and CDR2 FYNNEI. This chain's CDR3 is CASKGGGASKSYEQYF. The CDR3 DNA is TGTGCCAGCAAAGGCGGGGGGGCTTCTAAGTCCTACGAGCAGTACTTC.

This chain joins TRBV4-1 and TRBJ1-3; D remains unclear. There are 16 residues in the CDR3. Germline values: CDR1 MGHRA, CDR2 YSYEKL. The ends were cut back, 0 bases at V and 0 bases at J, with 9 bases in the middle. Here the CDR3 DNA reads TGCGCCAGCAGCCAAGAGGGGAGCCCCTCTGGAAACACCATATATTTT. Amino acid sequence: CASSQEGSPSGNTIYF.

This clone was counted once. The chain links TRBV7-3 to TRBJ2-2, with D tentatively TRBD2 (5 bases). Germline values: CDR1 SGHTA, CDR2 FQGTGA. V lost 4 bases and J 6 bases, leaving 9 bases between the germline ends. This CDR3 has 13 residues. The CDR3 region has the DNA TGTGCCAGCAGCTCTCATAGCGCCGGGGAGCTGTTTTTT. It codes for CASSSHSAGELFF.

This clone was detected a few times. The chain employs TRBV6-5 and TRBJ1-2, with 10 nucleotides matching TRBD1. Germline CDR1 MNHEY, CDR2 SVGAGI. The CDR3 totals 14 residues. J gave up 6 bases and V 8 bases, and 9 bases lay outside the gene matches. The CDR3 nucleotides read TGTGCCAGCGCAGAATCCGGGACAGGGGATGGCTACACCTTC. Residues: CASAESGTGDGYTF.

V gene TRBV30 combines with J gene TRBJ2-7; TRBD2 matches 14 bases. V was pared by 5 bases and J by 2 bases, with 5 bases of the junction left unmatched. This CDR3 comprises 15 residues. Germline assignment: CDR1 GTSNPN and CDR2 SVGIG (reference sequence). The CDR3 protein is CAWGLAGGRPYEQYF. The CDR3 DNA reads as TGTGCCTGGGGACTAGCGGGGGGTCGACCCTACGAGCAGTACTTC.

The V and J genes are TRBV3-1 (or the pseudogene TRBV3-2) and TRBJ2-1; D is unclear. Per the germline V gene, CDR1 is LGHDT and CDR2 is YNNKEL (reference sequence). Trimming removed 0 bases at V and 0 bases at J, with 6 bases between. This CDR3 has 15 amino acids. The DNA of the CDR3 is TGTGCCAGCAGCCAAGATCTGTCCTCCTACAATGAGCAGTTCTTC. Amino acid sequence: CASSQDLSSYNEQFF.

J is TRBJ2-5 and V is TRBV4-1; the match to TRBD1 covers 8 bases. Germline V gene lookup returns CDR1 MGHRA and CDR2 YSYEKL. The CDR3 covers 13 residues. The ends lost 3 bases at V and 3 bases at J; junction bases unmatched: 0. CDR3 region: CASSQDREETQYF. DNA for the CDR3: TGCGCCAGCAGCCAGGACAGGGAAGAGACCCAGTACTTC.

This CDR3 reads CASSYSPGPYGYTF. DNA of the CDR3: TGTGCCAGCAGTTACTCTCCGGGTCCCTATGGCTACACCTTC. V is TRBV6-5 and J is TRBJ1-2; D unclear. The V end was cut by 0 bases, the J end by 4 bases, with 9 bases between. Germline CDR1 is MNHEY and CDR2 is SVGAGI. The CDR3 spans 14 residues.

V usage is TRBV19 and J usage is TRBJ2-1; D gene uncertain. CDR1 and CDR2 (germline): LNHDA, SQIVND (reference sequence). V lost 1 base and J 2 bases, leaving 9 bases between the germline ends. The CDR3 totals 15 residues. The CDR3 DNA sequence: TGTGCCAGTAGTATAGGACTCTCGACCTACAATGAGCAGTTCTTC. Protein: CASSIGLSTYNEQFF.

This clone was seen a single time. The chain carries TRBV10-1 and TRBJ1-5; no clear D gene. This CDR3 contains 17 residues. The V end was cut by 0 bases, the J end by 0 bases, with 12 bases between. Germline CDR1 WNHNN, CDR2 SYGVQD (reference sequence). The CDR3 here is CASSESGPLYSNQPQHF. The CDR3 DNA is TGCGCCAGCAGTGAGTCCGGTCCGCTCTATAGCAATCAGCCCCAGCATTTT.

V is TRBV9 and J is TRBJ2-1; the D is unclear. Per germline, CDR1 SGDLS and CDR2 YYNGEE. The CDR3 loop spans 13 amino acids. V shed 1 base and J shed 6 bases, with 8 bases lying between them. The CDR3 DNA is TGTGCCAGCAGCGTAAGAGTTGGCAATGAGCAGTTCTTC. It specifies CASSVRVGNEQFF.

The V and J genes are TRBV4-2 and TRBJ2-3, with a possible D match to TRBD2 (5 bases). CDR1 LGHNA and CDR2 YNFKEQ come from the germline V gene. Trimming removed 5 bases from V and 0 bases from J, with 15 bases in between. This CDR3 has 16 amino acids. Here the CDR3 DNA reads TGTGCCAGCAGCGGTCAGACTGGACTTAGCACAGATACGCAGTATTTT. Its protein is CASSGQTGLSTDTQYF.

The V gene is TRBV2, the J gene TRBJ2-3; 7 bases agree with TRBD2. Germline lookup yields CDR1 SNHLY and CDR2 FYNNEI. Trimming at V came to 6 bases and at J to 3 bases, leaving 9 bases not matched to a gene. This CDR3 contains 15 residues. This CDR3 is CASRADWGGTDTQYF. The CDR3, as DNA: TGTGCCAGCAGAGCGGACTGGGGAGGGACAGATACGCAGTATTTT.

V is TRBV7-9 and J is TRBJ2-5; TRBD2 matches at 12 bases. The CDR3 is made up of 17 amino acids. V dropped 5 bases and J dropped 1; count of bases not matched to a gene: 8. Germline loops: CDR1 SEHNR, CDR2 FQNEAQ (reference sequence). CDR3 loop: CASSLTRLAGVQETQYF. Here the CDR3 DNA reads TGTGCCAGCAGCCTAACTCGACTAGCGGGGGTCCAAGAGACCCAGTACTTC.

V and J are TRBV7-3 and TRBJ2-7, with 7 bases fitting TRBD1. Germline V gene data show CDR1 as SGHTA and CDR2 as FQGTGA. The CDR3 length is 15 residues. J was trimmed by 3 bases and V by 5 bases; bases with no gene match: 10. CDR3 in DNA: TGTGCCAGCAGCCCCTCAGGGGGTCCCCTCTACGAGCAGTACTTC. Translated, it gives CASSPSGGPLYEQYF.

The V gene is TRBV10-3, the J gene TRBJ1-5; the match to TRBD1 covers 10 bases. Germline loops: CDR1 ENHRY, CDR2 SYGVKD. The CDR3 is made up of 15 amino acids. V shed 3 bases, J shed 4 bases, and the junction held 3 bases outside the gene matches. The CDR3 spells CAISDGTGANQPQHF. The CDR3 DNA reads TGTGCCATCAGTGATGGGACAGGGGCAAATCAGCCCCAGCATTTT.